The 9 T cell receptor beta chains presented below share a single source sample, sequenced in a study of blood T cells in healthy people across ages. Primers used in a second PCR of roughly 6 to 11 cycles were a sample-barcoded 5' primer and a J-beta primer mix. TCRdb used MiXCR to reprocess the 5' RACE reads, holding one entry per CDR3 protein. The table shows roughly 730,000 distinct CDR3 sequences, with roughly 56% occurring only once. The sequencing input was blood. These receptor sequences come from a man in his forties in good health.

The CDR3 region has the DNA TGTGCCAGCAGACCCCTTGGCATAAGCTCCTACAATGAGCAGTTCTTC. Residues: CASRPLGISSYNEQFF. This rearrangement joins TRBV6-5 to TRBJ2-1; no clear D gene. V lost 6 bases to trimming and J lost 0 bases, with 15 bases between them. This CDR3 is built from 16 residues. CDR1 is MNHEY and CDR2 is SVGAGI in the germline V gene.

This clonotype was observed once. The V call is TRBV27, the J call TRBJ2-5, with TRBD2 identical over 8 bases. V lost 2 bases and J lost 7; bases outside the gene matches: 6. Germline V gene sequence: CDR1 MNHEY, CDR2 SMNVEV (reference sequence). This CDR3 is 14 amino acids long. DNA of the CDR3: TGTGCCAGCAGTTTAAATAGCGGGACCGGGACCCAGTACTTC. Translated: CASSLNSGTGTQYF.

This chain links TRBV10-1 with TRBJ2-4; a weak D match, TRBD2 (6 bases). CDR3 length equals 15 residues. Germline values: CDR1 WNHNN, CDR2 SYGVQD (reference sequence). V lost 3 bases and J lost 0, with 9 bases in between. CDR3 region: CASSDSGLAKNIQYF. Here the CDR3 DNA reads TGCGCCAGCAGTGACAGCGGGCTAGCCAAAAACATTCAGTACTTC.

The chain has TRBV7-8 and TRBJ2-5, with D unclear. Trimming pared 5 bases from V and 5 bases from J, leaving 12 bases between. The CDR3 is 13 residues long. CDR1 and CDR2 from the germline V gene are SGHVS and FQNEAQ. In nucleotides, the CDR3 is TGTGCCAGCAGCAATTCTAGGTGGGAGACCCAGTACTTC. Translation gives CASSNSRWETQYF.

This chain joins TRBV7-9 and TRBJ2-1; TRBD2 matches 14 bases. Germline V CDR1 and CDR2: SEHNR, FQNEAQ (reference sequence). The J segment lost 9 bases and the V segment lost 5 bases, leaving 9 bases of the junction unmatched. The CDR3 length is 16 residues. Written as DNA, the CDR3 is TGTGCCAGCAGCCCGCCGGGACTAGCGGGAGCCAGTGAGCAGTTCTTC. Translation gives CASSPPGLAGASEQFF.

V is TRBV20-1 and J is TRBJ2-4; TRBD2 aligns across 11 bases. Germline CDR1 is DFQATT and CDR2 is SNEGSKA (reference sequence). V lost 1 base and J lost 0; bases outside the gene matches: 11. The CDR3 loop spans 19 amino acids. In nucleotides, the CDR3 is TGCAGTGCTAGAGTCGGACTAGCGGGCCAGCTCCTAGCCAAAAACATTCAGTACTTC. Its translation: CSARVGLAGQLLAKNIQYF.

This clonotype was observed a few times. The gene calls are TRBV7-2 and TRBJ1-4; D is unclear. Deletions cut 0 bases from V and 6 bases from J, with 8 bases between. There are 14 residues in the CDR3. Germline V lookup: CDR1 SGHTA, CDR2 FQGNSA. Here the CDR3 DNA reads TGTGCCAGCAGCTTAGCCTTGGGCGATGAAAAACTGTTTTTT. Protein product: CASSLALGDEKLFF.

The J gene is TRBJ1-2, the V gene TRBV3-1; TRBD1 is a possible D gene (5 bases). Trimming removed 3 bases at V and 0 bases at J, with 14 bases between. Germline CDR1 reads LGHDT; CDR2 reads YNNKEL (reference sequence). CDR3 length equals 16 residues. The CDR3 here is CASSHSRGRSNYGYTF. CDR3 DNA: TGTGCCAGCAGCCACTCGCGGGGCAGATCTAACTATGGCTACACCTTC.

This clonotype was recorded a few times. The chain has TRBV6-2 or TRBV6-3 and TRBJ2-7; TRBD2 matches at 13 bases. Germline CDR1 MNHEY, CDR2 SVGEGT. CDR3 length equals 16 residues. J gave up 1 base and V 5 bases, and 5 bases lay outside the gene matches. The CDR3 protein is CASSRGGLAGSYEQYF. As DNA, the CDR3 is TGTGCCAGCAGTCGCGGGGGACTAGCGGGATCCTACGAGCAGTACTTC.